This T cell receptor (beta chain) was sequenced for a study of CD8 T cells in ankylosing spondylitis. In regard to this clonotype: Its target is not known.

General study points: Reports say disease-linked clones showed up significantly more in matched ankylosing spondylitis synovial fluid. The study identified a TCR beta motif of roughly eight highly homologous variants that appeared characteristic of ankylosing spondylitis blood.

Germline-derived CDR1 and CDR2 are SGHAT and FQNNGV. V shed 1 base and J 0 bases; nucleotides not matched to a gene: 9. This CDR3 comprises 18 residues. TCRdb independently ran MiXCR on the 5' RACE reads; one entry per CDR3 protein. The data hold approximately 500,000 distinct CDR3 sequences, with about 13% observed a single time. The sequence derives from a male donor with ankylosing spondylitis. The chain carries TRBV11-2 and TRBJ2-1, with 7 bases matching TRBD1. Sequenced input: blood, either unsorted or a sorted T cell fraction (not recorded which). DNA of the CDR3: TGTGCCAGCAGCTTAGGCCCGACAGGGCACCGCTCCTACAATGAGCAGTTCTTC. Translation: CASSLGPTGHRSYNEQFF.